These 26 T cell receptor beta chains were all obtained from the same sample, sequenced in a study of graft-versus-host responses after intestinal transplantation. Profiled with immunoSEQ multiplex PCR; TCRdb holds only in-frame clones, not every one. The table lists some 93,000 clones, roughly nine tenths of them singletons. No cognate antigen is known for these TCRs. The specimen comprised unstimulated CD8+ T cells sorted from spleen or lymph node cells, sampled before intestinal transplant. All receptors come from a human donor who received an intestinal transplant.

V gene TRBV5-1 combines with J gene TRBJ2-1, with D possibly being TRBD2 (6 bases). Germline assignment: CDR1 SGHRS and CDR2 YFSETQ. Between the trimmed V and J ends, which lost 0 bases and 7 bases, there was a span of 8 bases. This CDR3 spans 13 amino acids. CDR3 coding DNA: TGCGCCAGCAGCTTGGCCGGGAGAAATGAGCAGTTCTTC. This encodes CASSLAGRNEQFF.

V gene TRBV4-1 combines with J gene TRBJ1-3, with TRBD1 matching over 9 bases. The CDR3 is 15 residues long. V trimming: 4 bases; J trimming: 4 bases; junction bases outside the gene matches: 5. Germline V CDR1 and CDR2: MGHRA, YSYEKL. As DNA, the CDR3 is TGCGCCAGCAGCCCTGGGACAGGGTGGGGAAACACCATATATTTT. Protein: CASSPGTGWGNTIYF.

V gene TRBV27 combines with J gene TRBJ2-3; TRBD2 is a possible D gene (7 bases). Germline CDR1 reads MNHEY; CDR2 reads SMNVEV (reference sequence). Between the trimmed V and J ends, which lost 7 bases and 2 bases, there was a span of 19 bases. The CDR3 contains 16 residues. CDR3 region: CASTPLGGGPTDTQYF. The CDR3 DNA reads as TGTGCCAGCACCCCATTGGGAGGGGGGCCCACAGATACGCAGTATTTT.

This CDR3 reads CASSLEVGHEQYF. The CDR3 DNA reads TGTGCCAGCAGCTTAGAGGTGGGCCACGAGCAGTACTTC. The V and J genes are TRBV11-2 and TRBJ2-7; unclear D gene. Trimming took 0 bases from V and 5 from J, leaving 8 bases between them. CDR3 length: 13 amino acids. CDR1 and CDR2 from the germline V gene are SGHAT and FQNNGV.

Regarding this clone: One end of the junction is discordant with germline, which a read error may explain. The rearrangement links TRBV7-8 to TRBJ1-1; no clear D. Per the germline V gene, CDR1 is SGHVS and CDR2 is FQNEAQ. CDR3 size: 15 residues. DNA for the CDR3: TGTGCCAGCAGCCTAGCGGCAGGTTTGTCTACTGAAGCTTTCTTT. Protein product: CASSLAAGLSTEAFF.

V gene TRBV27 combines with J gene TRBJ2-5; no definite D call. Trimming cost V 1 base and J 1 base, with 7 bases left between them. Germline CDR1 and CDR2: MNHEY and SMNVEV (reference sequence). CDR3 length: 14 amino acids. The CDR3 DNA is TGTGCCAGCAGTTTATATCCCCTCCAAGAGACCCAGTACTTC. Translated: CASSLYPLQETQYF.

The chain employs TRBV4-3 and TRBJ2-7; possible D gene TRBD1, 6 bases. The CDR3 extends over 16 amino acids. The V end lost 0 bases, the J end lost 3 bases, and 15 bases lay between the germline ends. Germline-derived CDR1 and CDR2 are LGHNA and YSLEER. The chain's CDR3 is CASSQDFGTSFYEQYF. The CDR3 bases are TGCGCCAGCAGCCAAGATTTCGGGACATCTTTCTACGAGCAGTACTTC.

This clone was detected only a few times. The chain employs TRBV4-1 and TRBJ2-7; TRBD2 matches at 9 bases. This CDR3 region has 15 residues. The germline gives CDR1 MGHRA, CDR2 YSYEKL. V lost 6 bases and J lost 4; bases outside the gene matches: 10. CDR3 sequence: CASRPNSGGLYEQYF. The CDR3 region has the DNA TGCGCCAGCAGGCCAAATAGCGGGGGATTATACGAGCAGTACTTC.

CDR3 DNA sequence: TGTGCCAGCAGTCCCACAAGGGGGAGCAATCAGCCCCAGCATTTT. Residues: CASSPTRGSNQPQHF. The chain couples TRBV28 to TRBJ1-5; D possibly corresponds to TRBD1 (6 bases). The V end was cut by 5 bases, the J end by 1 base, with 12 bases between. Germline V gene sequence: CDR1 MDHEN, CDR2 SYDVKM. There are 15 residues in the CDR3.

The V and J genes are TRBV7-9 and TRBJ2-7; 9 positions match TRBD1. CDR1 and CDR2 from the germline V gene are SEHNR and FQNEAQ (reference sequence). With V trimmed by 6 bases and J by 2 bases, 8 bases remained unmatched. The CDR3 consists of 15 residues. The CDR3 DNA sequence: TGTGCCAGCAGATCCGGGACAGGGACCCCCTACGAGCAGTACTTC. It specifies CASRSGTGTPYEQYF.

This chain's CDR3 is CASSFGTGAGYEQYF. The CDR3 bases are TGTGCCAGCAGTTTCGGGACAGGGGCTGGTTACGAGCAGTACTTC. This chain joins TRBV27 and TRBJ2-5; the match to TRBD1 covers 10 bases. The DNA end lines up better with TRBJ2-7; the J call may be wrong. Germline CDR1 and CDR2: MNHEY and SMNVEV (reference sequence). The CDR3 covers 15 residues.

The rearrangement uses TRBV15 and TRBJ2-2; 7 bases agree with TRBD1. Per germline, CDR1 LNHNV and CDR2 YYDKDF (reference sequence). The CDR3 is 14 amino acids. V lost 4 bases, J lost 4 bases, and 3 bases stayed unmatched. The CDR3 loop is CATSINRGTGELFF. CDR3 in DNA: TGTGCCACCAGCATCAACAGGGGCACCGGGGAGCTGTTTTTT.

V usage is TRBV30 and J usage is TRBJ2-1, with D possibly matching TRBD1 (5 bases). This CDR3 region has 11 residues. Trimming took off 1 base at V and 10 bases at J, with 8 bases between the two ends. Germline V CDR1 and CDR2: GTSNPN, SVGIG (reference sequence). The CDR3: CAWSGQGEQFF. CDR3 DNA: TGTGCCTGGAGTGGGCAGGGCGAGCAGTTCTTC.

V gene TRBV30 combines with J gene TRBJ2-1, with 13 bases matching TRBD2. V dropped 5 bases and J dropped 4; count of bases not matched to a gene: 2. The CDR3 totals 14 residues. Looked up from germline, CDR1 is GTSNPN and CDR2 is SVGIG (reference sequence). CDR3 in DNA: TGTGCCTGGGGACTAGCGGGGGATTACAATGAGCAGTTCTTC. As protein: CAWGLAGDYNEQFF.

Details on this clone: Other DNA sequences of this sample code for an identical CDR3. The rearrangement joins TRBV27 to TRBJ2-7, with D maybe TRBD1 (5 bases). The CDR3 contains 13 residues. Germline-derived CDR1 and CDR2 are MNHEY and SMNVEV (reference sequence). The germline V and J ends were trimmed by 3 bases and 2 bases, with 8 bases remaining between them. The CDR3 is CASSLGQTYEQYF. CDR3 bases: TGTGCCAGCAGTTTGGGGCAGACCTACGAGCAGTACTTC.

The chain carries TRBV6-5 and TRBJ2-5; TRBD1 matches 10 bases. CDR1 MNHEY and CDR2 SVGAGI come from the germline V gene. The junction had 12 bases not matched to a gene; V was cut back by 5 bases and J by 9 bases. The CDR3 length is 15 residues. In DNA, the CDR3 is TGTGCCAGCAGTAGTCGACAGGGGGCGGTATGGGCCCAGTACTTC. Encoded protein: CASSSRQGAVWAQYF.

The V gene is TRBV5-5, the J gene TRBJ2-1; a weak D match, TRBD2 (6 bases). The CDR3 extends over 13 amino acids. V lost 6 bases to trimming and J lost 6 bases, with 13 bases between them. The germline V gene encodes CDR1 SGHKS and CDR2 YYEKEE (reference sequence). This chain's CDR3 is CASTTRSGNEQFF. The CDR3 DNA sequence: TGTGCCAGCACCACACGTAGCGGCAATGAGCAGTTCTTC.

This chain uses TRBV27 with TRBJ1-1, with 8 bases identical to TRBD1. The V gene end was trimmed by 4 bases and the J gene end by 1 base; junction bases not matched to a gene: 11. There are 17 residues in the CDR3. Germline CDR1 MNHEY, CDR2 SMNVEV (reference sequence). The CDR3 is CASSSYLQGGRNTEAFF. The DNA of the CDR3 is TGTGCCAGCAGTTCATATCTACAGGGGGGTCGGAACACTGAAGCTTTCTTT.

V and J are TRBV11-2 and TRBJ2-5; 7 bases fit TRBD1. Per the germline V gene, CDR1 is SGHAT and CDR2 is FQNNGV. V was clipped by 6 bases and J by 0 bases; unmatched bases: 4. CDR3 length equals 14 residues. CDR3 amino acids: CASSDRAYQETQYF. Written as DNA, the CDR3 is TGTGCCAGCAGTGACAGGGCCTACCAAGAGACCCAGTACTTC. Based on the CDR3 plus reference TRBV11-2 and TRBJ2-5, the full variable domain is EAGVAQSPRYKIIEKRQSVAFWCNPISGHATLYWYQQILGQGPKLLIQFQNNGVVDDSQLPKDRFSAERLKGVDSTLKIQPAKLEDSAVYLCASSDRAYQETQYFGPGTRLLVL.

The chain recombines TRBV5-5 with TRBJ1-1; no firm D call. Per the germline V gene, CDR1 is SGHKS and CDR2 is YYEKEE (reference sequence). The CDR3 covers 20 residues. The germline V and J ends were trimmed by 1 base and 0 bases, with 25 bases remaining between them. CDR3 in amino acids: CASSLNPGEAGSVMNTEAFF. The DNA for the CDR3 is TGTGCCAGCAGCTTGAACCCGGGTGAGGCGGGATCCGTAATGAACACTGAAGCTTTCTTT.

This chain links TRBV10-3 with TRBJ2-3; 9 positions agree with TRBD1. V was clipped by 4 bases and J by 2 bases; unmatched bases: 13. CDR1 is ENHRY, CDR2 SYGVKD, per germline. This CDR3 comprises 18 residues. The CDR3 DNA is TGTGCCATCAGTGTCGGGACAGGGATTCATCAGAACACAGATACGCAGTATTTT. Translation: CAISVGTGIHQNTDTQYF.

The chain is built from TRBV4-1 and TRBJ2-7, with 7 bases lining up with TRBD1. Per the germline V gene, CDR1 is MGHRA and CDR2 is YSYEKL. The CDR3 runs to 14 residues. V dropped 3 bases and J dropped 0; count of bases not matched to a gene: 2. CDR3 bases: TGCGCCAGCAGCCACCGACAGGGCTCCTACGAGCAGTACTTC. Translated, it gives CASSHRQGSYEQYF.

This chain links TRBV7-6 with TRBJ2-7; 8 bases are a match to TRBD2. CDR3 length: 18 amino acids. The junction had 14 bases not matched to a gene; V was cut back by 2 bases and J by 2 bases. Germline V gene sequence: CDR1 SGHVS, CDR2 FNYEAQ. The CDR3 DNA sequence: TGTGCCAGCAGCTTAATTGCCCGGGAGGGGGGGAATCCCTACGAGCAGTACTTC. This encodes CASSLIAREGGNPYEQYF. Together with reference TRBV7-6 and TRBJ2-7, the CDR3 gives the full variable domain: GAGVSQSPRYKVTKRGQDVALRCDPISGHVSLYWYRQALGQGPEFLTYFNYEAQQDKSGLPNDRFSAERPEGSISTLTIQRTEQRDSAMYRCASSLIAREGGNPYEQYFGPGTRLTVT.

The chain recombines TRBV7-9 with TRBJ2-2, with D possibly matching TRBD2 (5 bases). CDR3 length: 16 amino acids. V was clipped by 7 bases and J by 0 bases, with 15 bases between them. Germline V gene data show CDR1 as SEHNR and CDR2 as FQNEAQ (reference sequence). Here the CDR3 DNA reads TGTGCCAGCATGGACCCGGGATACGCGAACACCGGGGAGCTGTTTTTT. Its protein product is CASMDPGYANTGELFF. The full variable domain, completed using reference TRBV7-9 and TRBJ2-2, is DTGVSQNPRHKITKRGQNVTFRCDPISEHNRLYWYRQTLGQGPEFLTYFQNEAQLEKSRLLSDRFSAERPKGSFSTLEIQRTEQGDSAMYLCASMDPGYANTGELFFGEGSRLTVL.

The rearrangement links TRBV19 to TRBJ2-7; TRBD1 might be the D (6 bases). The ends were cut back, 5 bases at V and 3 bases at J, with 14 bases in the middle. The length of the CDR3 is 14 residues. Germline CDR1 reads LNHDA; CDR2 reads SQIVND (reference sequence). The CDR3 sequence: CASSGGRTYYEQYF. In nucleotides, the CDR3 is TGTGCCAGTAGTGGGGGCCGAACCTACTACGAGCAGTACTTC. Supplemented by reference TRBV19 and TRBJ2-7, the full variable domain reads DGGITQSPKYLFRKEGQNVTLSCEQNLNHDAMYWYRQDPGQGLRLIYYSQIVNDFQKGDIAEGYSVSREKKESFPLTVTSAQKNPTAFYLCASSGGRTYYEQYFGPGTRLTVT.

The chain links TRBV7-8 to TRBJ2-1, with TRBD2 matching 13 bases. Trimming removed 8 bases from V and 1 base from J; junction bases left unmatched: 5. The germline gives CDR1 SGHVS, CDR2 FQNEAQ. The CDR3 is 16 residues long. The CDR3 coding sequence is TGTGCCAGCTCGGGACTAGCGGGAAGATCCTACAATGAGCAGTTCTTC. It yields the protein CASSGLAGRSYNEQFF.